The subject of this entry is one TCR beta chain. Its antigen is not identified. The data derive from a study of cytomegalovirus exposure and HLA in healthy donors. Study outcomes and limitations: DRB1 showed the most TCR associations and HLA-C the fewest in a later analysis, as rates varied by HLA locus. The study labeled 164 TCR beta chains cytomegalovirus-associated. Common viral pathogens seemed, in a later analysis, to connect with several of the most significant clusters. The authors later found HLA-associated TCR beta chains more clonally expanded than equally common others.

This CDR3 is built from 15 residues. Per the germline V gene, CDR1 is MNHEY and CDR2 is SMNVEV (reference sequence). Trimming at V came to 6 bases and at J to 7 bases, leaving 8 bases not matched to a gene. PCR primers comprised 60 Vbeta and 13 Jbeta primers. Libraries were prepared by immunoSEQ multiplex PCR; TCRdb keeps only in-frame clonotypes and omits some of them. The table shows some 190,000 clones, with 75% to 85% occurring only once. The specimen was PBMCs. The clonotype was recovered from a woman aged 30 to 39 in good health and CMV-seropositive. The chain has TRBV27 and TRBJ1-6; 8 positions match TRBD1. This CDR3 is CASSHLQGVNSPLHF. As DNA, the CDR3 is TGTGCCAGCAGCCATTTACAGGGGGTAAATTCACCCCTCCACTTT.